The 8 T cell receptor beta chains in this list originate from one sample, sequenced in a study of beta chain features in type 1 diabetes. For these TCRs, the target antigens are not known. What was sequenced were expressed TCRB transcripts, since all of the isolated RNA had been reverse transcribed. Data came from immunoSEQ multiplex PCR; TCRdb stores just in-frame clones and leaves some out. The repertoire holds about 650,000 clones, with under 15% as singletons. Notes on the study in general: Type 1 diabetes patients had TCRB CDR3s that were shorter (moderately but significantly so) in all four CD4+ subsets.

The sample was naive CD4+ T cells from blood. The receptors derive from a man aged 25 to 45 with type 1 diabetes.

Note on this clone: Other DNA sequences in this sample translate to the same CDR3. This chain links TRBV7-3 with TRBJ1-1; the D gene is possibly TRBD1 (5 bases). This CDR3 is 13 amino acids long. The V end lost 5 bases, the J end lost 1 base, and 8 bases lay between the germline ends. Germline V CDR1 and CDR2: SGHTA, FQGTGA. The CDR3 DNA follows: TGTGCCAGCAGCCCCACAGGGAACACTGAAGCTTTCTTT. It yields the protein CASSPTGNTEAFF.

The chain uses TRBV5-6 and TRBJ1-1; TRBD1 might be the D (6 bases). The CDR3 has 13 amino acids. Trimming removed 0 bases from V and 4 bases from J, with 7 bases in between. Germline loops: CDR1 SGHDT, CDR2 YYEEEE. In nucleotides, the CDR3 is TGTGCCAGCAGCTTGGCAGGGGCCACTGAAGCTTTCTTT. Protein sequence: CASSLAGATEAFF.

The chain couples TRBV10-3 to TRBJ1-2, with 10 bases fitting TRBD1. With 4 bases clipped from V and 12 bases from J, the junction kept 11 bases outside the gene matches. The CDR3 spans 14 residues. Germline V gene sequence: CDR1 ENHRY, CDR2 SYGVKD. The CDR3 protein is CAISGAETGGVDTF. DNA for the CDR3: TGTGCCATCAGTGGAGCCGAGACAGGGGGCGTTGACACCTTC.

This clone was observed a handful of times. This chain uses TRBV6-1 with TRBJ2-1, with 12 bases identical to TRBD2. The CDR3 has 15 residues. Germline V lookup: CDR1 MNHNS, CDR2 SASEGT. Trimming removed 7 bases from V and 8 bases from J; junction bases left unmatched: 9. The CDR3 sequence: CASTHRTSGIHEQFF. The CDR3 nucleotides are TGTGCCAGCACCCACAGGACTAGCGGGATACATGAGCAGTTCTTC.

This clone has only a few counts. This chain's CDR3 is CASSPPSGAPRGDTQYF. The CDR3, as DNA: TGTGCCAGCTCACCACCGAGCGGGGCGCCTCGGGGGGATACGCAGTATTTT. The chain has TRBV18 and TRBJ2-3; 7 bases are a match to TRBD2. Trimming removed 0 bases from V and 6 bases from J; junction bases left unmatched: 12. The germline V gene encodes CDR1 KGHSH and CDR2 LQKENI. The CDR3 is 17 amino acids. Full variable domain (outside the CDR3, taken from reference TRBV18 and TRBJ2-3): NAGVMQNPRHLVRRRGQEARLRCSPMKGHSHVYWYRQLPEEGLKFMVYLQKENIIDESGMPKERFSAEFPKEGPSILRIQQVVRGDSAAYFCASSPPSGAPRGDTQYFGPGTRLTVL.

This clone was observed a few times. In DNA, the CDR3 is TGTGCCAGCAGCCGCGGGCCAGACTCTGGAAACACCATATATTTT. Translation gives CASSRGPDSGNTIYF. The genes are TRBV7-2 and TRBJ1-3; D remains ambiguous. The CDR3 is made up of 15 amino acids. Germline V gives CDR1 SGHTA, CDR2 FQGNSA. V shed 5 bases and J shed 0 bases, with 11 bases lying between them.

The chain joins TRBV7-9 to TRBJ2-3, with 8 bases fitting TRBD1. V lost 4 bases, J lost 3 bases, and 6 bases stayed unmatched. There are 15 residues in the CDR3. The germline V gene encodes CDR1 SEHNR and CDR2 FQNEAQ (reference sequence). Written as DNA, the CDR3 is TGTGCCAGCAGCTCTTCCGGACAGGGAACAGATACGCAGTATTTT. Its translation: CASSSSGQGTDTQYF.

This clone was detected only a few times. This sequence joins TRBV11-1 and TRBJ2-3, with D unresolved. The ends were cut back, 5 bases at V and 6 bases at J, with 18 bases in the middle. CDR3 length: 15 residues. Germline V CDR1 and CDR2: SGHAT, FQDESV (reference sequence). CDR3: CASSPSSLESDTQYF. The CDR3 coding sequence is TGTGCCAGCAGCCCTTCCTCCTTGGAATCTGATACGCAGTATTTT.